This T cell receptor (beta chain) was sequenced in a study of blood T cell repertoires in COVID-19. Across the study: Material from acute and convalescent COVID-19 was sourced from the United States, Italy and Spain. The cDNA or gDNA used as material had been derived from T cells, B-cell-depleted T cells, or PBMCs.

The V end was cut by 1 base, the J end by 4 bases, with 4 bases between. Looked up from germline, CDR1 is SEHNR and CDR2 is FQNEAQ (reference sequence). The CDR3 runs 12 residues. Original data processing: For nucleated cells, counts were estimated from reference gene primer amplification. TCRdb keeps only in-frame clones here, not all; method: immunoSEQ multiplex PCR. The D gene and trimming were derived from the DNA, and the V and J assignments and clone size from that table. The sample consists of over 20,000 clones, 72% of them appearing once. Source material: peripheral blood. This clonotype originated in a woman older than 75 with acute or convalescent COVID-19. The V call is TRBV7-9, the J call TRBJ1-2, with unresolved D. The CDR3 sequence: CASSLERYGYTF. The CDR3 region has the DNA TGTGCCAGCAGCTTAGAGCGCTATGGCTACACCTTC.